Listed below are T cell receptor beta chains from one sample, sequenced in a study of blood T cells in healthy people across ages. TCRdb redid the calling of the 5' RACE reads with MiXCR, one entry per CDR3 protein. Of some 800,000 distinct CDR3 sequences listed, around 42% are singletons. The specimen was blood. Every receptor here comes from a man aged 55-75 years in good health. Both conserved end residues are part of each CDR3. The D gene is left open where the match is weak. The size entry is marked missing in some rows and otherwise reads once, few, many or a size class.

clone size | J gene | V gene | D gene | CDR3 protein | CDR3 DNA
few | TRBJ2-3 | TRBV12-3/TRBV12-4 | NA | CASSPSAGSEDTQYF | TGTGCCAGCAGTCCATCCGCGGGGTCGGAGGATACGCAGTATTTT
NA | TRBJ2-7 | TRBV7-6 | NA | CASSTGGSSYEQYF | TGTGCCAGCAGCACTGGGGGTAGCTCCTACGAGCAGTACTTC
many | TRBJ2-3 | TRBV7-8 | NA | CASSLGGGRADTQYF | TGTGCCAGCAGCTTAGGAGGGGGGCGGGCAGATACGCAGTATTTT
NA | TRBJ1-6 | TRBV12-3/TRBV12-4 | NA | CASSGGRLSSYNSPLHF | TGTGCCAGCAGTGGGGGACGTTTAAGCTCCTATAATTCACCCCTCCACTTT
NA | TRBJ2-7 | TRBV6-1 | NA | CASSWEFYEQYF | TGTGCCAGCAGCTGGGAGTTCTACGAGCAGTACTTC
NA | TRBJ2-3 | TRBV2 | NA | CASSGDGTDTQYF | TGTGCCAGCAGTGGAGACGGCACAGATACGCAGTATTTT
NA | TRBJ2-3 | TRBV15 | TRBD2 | CATSKASGGSTDTQYF | TGTGCCACCAGCAAGGCCTCGGGGGGGAGCACAGATACGCAGTATTTT
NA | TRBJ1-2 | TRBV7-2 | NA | CASSTGYRDFYGYTF | TGTGCCAGCAGCACAGGTTACAGGGATTTCTACGGCTACACCTTC
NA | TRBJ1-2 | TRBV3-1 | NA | CASSSHGEGSYGYTF | TGTGCCAGCAGCTCCCACGGGGAGGGAAGCTATGGCTACACCTTC
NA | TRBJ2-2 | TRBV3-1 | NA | CASSKARGATFTGELFF | TGTGCCAGCAGCAAAGCACGGGGGGCCACATTCACCGGGGAGCTGTTTTTT
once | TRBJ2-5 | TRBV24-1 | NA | CATSASQETQYF | TGTGCCACCAGTGCCTCCCAAGAGACCCAGTACTTC
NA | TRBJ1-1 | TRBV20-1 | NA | CSANPRTEAFF | TGCAGTGCCAACCCCCGCACTGAAGCTTTCTTT
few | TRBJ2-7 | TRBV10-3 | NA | CAISASWESSYEQYF | TGTGCCATCAGTGCTTCTTGGGAGAGCTCCTACGAGCAGTACTTC
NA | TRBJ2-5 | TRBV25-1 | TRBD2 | CASSVRGTTSGRAWETQYF | TGTGCCAGCAGTGTCCGAGGGACTACTAGCGGGAGGGCCTGGGAGACCCAGTACTTC
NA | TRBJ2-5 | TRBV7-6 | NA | CASSPRLAQYF | TGTGCCAGCAGCCCGCGGTTGGCCCAGTACTTC
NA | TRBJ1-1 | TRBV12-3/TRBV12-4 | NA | CASSLQWTEAFF | TGTGCCAGCAGTTTGCAGTGGACTGAAGCTTTCTTT
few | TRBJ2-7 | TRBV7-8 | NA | CASSLRRGPGYEQYF | TGTGCCAGCAGCTTACGGCGGGGGCCAGGGTACGAGCAGTACTTC
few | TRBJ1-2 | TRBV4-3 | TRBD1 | CASSQTTGGNYGYTF | TGCGCCAGCAGCCAAACGACAGGGGGTAACTATGGCTACACCTTC
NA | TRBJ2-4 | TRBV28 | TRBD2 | CASSLDGGAKNIQYF | TGTGCCAGCAGCTTAGACGGGGGGGCCAAAAACATTCAGTACTTC
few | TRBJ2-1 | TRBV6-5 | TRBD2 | CASSPSGGGNNEQFF | TGTGCCAGCAGTCCAAGCGGGGGGGGGAACAATGAGCAGTTCTTC
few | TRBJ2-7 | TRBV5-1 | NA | CASSLGDRVTVFVEQYF | TGCGCCAGCAGCTTGGGAGACAGAGTTACGGTGTTTGTGGAGCAGTACTTC
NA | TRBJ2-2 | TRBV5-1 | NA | CASSSTGAGAGELFF | TGCGCCAGCAGCTCGACAGGAGCCGGGGCCGGGGAGCTGTTTTTT
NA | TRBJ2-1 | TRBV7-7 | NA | CASSPSLSSYNEQFF | TGTGCTAGCAGCCCCAGCCTTAGCTCCTACAATGAGCAGTTCTTC
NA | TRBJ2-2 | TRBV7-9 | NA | CASSSRQALDTGELFF | TGTGCCAGCAGCTCCCGACAGGCCTTGGACACCGGGGAGCTGTTTTTT
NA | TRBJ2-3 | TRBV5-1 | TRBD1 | CASSYRDRETDTQYF | TGCGCCAGCAGCTATCGGGACAGGGAAACAGATACGCAGTATTTT
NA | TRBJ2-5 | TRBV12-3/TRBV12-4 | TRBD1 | CASSFGVPTGVETQYF | TGTGCCAGCAGTTTTGGGGTCCCAACAGGGGTGGAGACCCAGTACTTC
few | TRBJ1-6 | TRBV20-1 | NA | CSARVGLYNSPLHF | TGCAGTGCTAGAGTCGGCCTGTATAATTCACCCCTCCACTTT
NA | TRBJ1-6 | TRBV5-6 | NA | CASSLAPGSGSPLHF | TGTGCCAGCAGCTTGGCCCCGGGTTCAGGTTCACCCCTCCACTTT
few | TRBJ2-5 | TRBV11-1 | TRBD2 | CASKQRGHQETQYF | TGTGCCAGTAAGCAGCGGGGGCACCAAGAGACCCAGTACTTC
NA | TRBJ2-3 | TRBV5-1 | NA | CASSQVMTFTDTQYF | TGCGCCAGCAGCCAGGTGATGACCTTCACAGATACGCAGTATTTT
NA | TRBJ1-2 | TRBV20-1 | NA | CSARVGDYGYTF | TGCAGTGCTAGGGTAGGGGACTATGGCTACACCTTC
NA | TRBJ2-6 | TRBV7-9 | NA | CASSWKVAGANVLTF | TGTGCCAGCAGCTGGAAAGTTGCCGGGGCCAACGTCCTGACTTTC
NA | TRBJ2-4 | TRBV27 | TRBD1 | CASSMGQGPYERYF | TGTGCCAGCAGTATGGGACAGGGTCCCTACGAGCGGTACTTC
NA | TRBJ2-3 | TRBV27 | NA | CASRVAFGHTDTQYF | TGTGCCAGCAGGGTAGCGTTTGGGCACACAGATACGCAGTATTTT
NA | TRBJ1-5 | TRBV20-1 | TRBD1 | CSASGTGSSNQPQHF | TGCAGTGCCTCCGGGACAGGGTCGAGCAATCAGCCCCAGCATTTT
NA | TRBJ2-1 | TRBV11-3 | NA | CASRKGGGIYNEQFF | TGTGCCAGCAGAAAAGGTGGGGGGATTTACAATGAGCAGTTCTTC
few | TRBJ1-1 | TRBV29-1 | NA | CSVGRGNTEAFF | TGCAGCGTTGGGCGGGGAAACACTGAAGCTTTCTTT
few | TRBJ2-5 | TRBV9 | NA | CASSVDGETQYF | TGTGCCAGCAGCGTAGATGGGGAGACCCAGTACTTC
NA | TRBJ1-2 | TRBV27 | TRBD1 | CASRAGLGSGTGGGARGYTF | TGTGCCAGCAGAGCAGGATTGGGATCCGGGACAGGCGGCGGGGCGAGAGGCTACACCTTC
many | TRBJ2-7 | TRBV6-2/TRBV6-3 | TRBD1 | CASSYGTASYEQYF | TGTGCCAGCAGTTACGGGACAGCCTCCTACGAGCAGTACTTC
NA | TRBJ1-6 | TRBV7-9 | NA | CASSPRTEVVGAEDSPLHF | TGTGCCAGCAGTCCCCGGACTGAAGTTGTTGGGGCAGAGGATTCACCCCTCCACTTT
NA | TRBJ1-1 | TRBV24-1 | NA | CATSGSGRYAEAFF | TGTGCCACCAGTGGTAGTGGACGGTACGCTGAAGCTTTCTTT
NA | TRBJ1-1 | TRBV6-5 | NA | CASSITPWGSTEAFF | TGTGCCAGCAGCATAACGCCGTGGGGGAGCACTGAAGCTTTCTTT
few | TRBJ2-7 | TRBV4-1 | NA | CASSQVGGTGPAYEQYF | TGCGCCAGCAGCCAAGTCGGAGGGACGGGGCCCGCCTACGAGCAGTACTTC
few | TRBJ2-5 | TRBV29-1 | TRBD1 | CSVDRTGAGKTQYF | TGCAGCGTTGACCGGACAGGGGCTGGGAAGACCCAGTACTTC
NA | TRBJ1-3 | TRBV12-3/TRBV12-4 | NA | CASSSPLAGGNTIYF | TGTGCCAGCAGTTCCCCCCTGGCCGGTGGAAACACCATATATTTT
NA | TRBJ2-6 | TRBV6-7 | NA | CASSYLQGPRPGANVLTF | TGTGCCAGCAGTTACCTTCAGGGACCCCGTCCTGGGGCCAACGTCCTGACTTTC
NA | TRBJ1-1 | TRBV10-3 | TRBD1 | CAISDRTGITEAFF | TGTGCCATCAGTGACAGGACAGGGATCACTGAAGCTTTCTTT
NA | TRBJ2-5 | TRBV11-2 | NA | CASSLSAYQETQYF | TGTGCCAGCAGCTTATCGGCTTACCAAGAGACCCAGTACTTC
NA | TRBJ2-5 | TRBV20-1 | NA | CSAIPSTRGVETQYF | TGCAGTGCAATCCCAAGTACGAGGGGCGTGGAGACCCAGTACTTC
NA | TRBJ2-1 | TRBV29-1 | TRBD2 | CSVIPGLGSHNEQFF | TGCAGCGTTATTCCGGGACTAGGATCCCACAATGAGCAGTTCTTC
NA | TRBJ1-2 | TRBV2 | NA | CASSESGNLNGYTF | TGTGCCAGCAGTGAATCAGGAAATCTTAATGGCTACACCTTC
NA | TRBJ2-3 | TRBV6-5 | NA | CASSYRSSRLGLRDTQYF | TGTGCCAGCAGTTACCGTAGTAGTAGACTAGGGTTAAGGGATACGCAGTATTTT